The 31 T cell receptor beta chains presented below share a single source sample, sequenced in a study of PD-1 blockade in classical Hodgkin lymphoma. Repertoires were generated with immunoSEQ multiplex PCR, while TCRdb's copy carries only in-frame clones and drops some. In the table there are around 43,000 clones, around 80% of which are singletons. All the patients suffered relapse after autologous stem cell transplantation, and brentuximab vedotin exposure differed. The source material was peripheral blood mononuclear cells (PBMCs), sampled at baseline. These receptors were collected from a human donor with classical Hodgkin lymphoma.

This clone came up a few times. This rearrangement joins TRBV10-2 to TRBJ2-3; the D call may be TRBD1 or TRBD2 (5 bases each). From germline, CDR1 is WSHSY and CDR2 SAAADI. CDR3 length: 13 amino acids. V gave up 5 bases and J gave up 3 bases, with 9 bases separating them. CDR3 DNA sequence: TGCGCCAGCAGTCCGGGACCGACAGATACGCAGTATTTT. Translating gives CASSPGPTDTQYF.

In this sample, this clone turned up a few times. The V gene is TRBV6-6, the J gene TRBJ2-1; 7 nucleotides line up with TRBD1. Germline CDR1 is MNHNY and CDR2 is SVGAGI (reference sequence). Losses at the gene ends were 4 bases for V and 6 bases for J; bases not matched to a gene: 12. The CDR3 totals 16 residues. CDR3 sequence (DNA): TGTGCCAGCAGTTCCCCCCGGGGACAGCCTGGCAATGAGCAGTTCTTC. This gives the protein CASSSPRGQPGNEQFF.

This chain connects TRBV18 to TRBJ2-3; no clear D. Germline V gene lookup returns CDR1 KGHSH and CDR2 LQKENI. The CDR3 sequence is 12 residues long. V was clipped by 3 bases and J by 9 bases, with 10 bases between them. CDR3 DNA sequence: TGTGCCAGCTCACCGGTTGGCGGCACGCAGTATTTT. This sequence encodes CASSPVGGTQYF.

The chain links TRBV6-6 to TRBJ1-5, with D unclear. V gave up 3 bases and J gave up 8 bases, with 8 bases separating them. Germline lookup yields CDR1 MNHNY and CDR2 SVGAGI (reference sequence). The CDR3 is made up of 12 amino acids. CDR3: CASSYTIEPQHF. The CDR3 DNA reads TGTGCCAGCAGTTATACCATAGAGCCCCAGCATTTT.

The gene calls are TRBV4-3 and TRBJ2-2, with D uncertain. Per germline, CDR1 LGHNA and CDR2 YSLEER. The CDR3 length is 15 residues. V dropped 2 bases and J dropped 4 bases, with 11 bases sitting between them. The CDR3 spells CASSQIIGFTGELFF. CDR3 sequence (DNA): TGCGCCAGCAGCCAAATTATTGGGTTCACCGGGGAGCTGTTTTTT.

This clone was seen a few times. The chain joins TRBV30 to TRBJ1-2; D is undetermined. CDR1 and CDR2 from the germline V gene are GTSNPN and SVGIG (reference sequence). V dropped 5 bases and J dropped 2 bases, with 9 bases sitting between them. The CDR3 consists of 12 residues. CDR3 sequence (DNA): TGTGCCTGGGGGAACCGCAACTATGGCTACACCTTC. Translated, it gives CAWGNRNYGYTF.

The V gene is TRBV7-9, the J gene TRBJ2-5; D is possibly TRBD1 (6 bases). V shed 0 bases and J shed 4 bases, with 6 bases lying between them. Germline CDR1 reads SEHNR; CDR2 reads FQNEAQ (reference sequence). The CDR3 spans 13 residues. Here the CDR3 DNA reads TGTGCCAGCAGCTTAGCGGGGGCAGAGACCCAGTACTTC. It is translated as CASSLAGAETQYF.

The chain uses TRBV6-5 and TRBJ1-1; D may be TRBD1 (5 bases). There are 16 residues in the CDR3. The ends were cut back, 2 bases at V and 1 base at J, with 14 bases in the middle. The germline V gene encodes CDR1 MNHEY and CDR2 SVGAGI. The CDR3 DNA reads as TGTGCCAGCAGTTACCTTAGTGGCCAGGGGAACACTGAAGCTTTCTTT. Encoded protein: CASSYLSGQGNTEAFF.

This rearrangement joins TRBV7-2 to TRBJ1-2; the match to TRBD1 covers 12 bases. Germline trimming cut 1 base from V and 7 bases from J; bases unmatched to any gene: 7. The length of the CDR3 is 16 residues. Germline CDR1 reads SGHTA; CDR2 reads FQGNSA. The CDR3: CASSLEPGTGGGGYTF. DNA for the CDR3: TGTGCCAGCAGCTTAGAGCCCGGGACAGGGGGCGGTGGCTACACCTTC. Using reference TRBV7-2 and TRBJ1-2 for the parts outside the CDR3, the full variable domain is GAGVSQSPSNKVTEKGKDVELRCDPISGHTALYWYRQSLGQGLEFLIYFQGNSAPDKSGLPSDRFSAERTGGSVSTLTIQRTQQEDSAVYLCASSLEPGTGGGGYTFGSGTRLTVV.

The chain couples TRBV6-5 to TRBJ1-1, with TRBD1 as a possible D gene (5 bases). V lost 6 bases, J lost 3 bases, and 11 bases lay in between. Germline loops: CDR1 MNHEY, CDR2 SVGAGI. The CDR3 extends over 13 amino acids. CDR3 in amino acids: CASRYRTDTEAFF. The CDR3 nucleotides are TGTGCCAGCAGGTACAGGACGGACACTGAAGCTTTCTTT.

The rearrangement joins TRBV10-3 to TRBJ2-1, with D unclear. V lost 11 bases, J lost 9 bases, and 20 bases lay in between. CDR1 is ENHRY, CDR2 SYGVKD, per germline. The CDR3 has 13 residues. Here the CDR3 DNA reads TGTGCCTCCAAGATGGACCCTCCTGGTGAGCAGTTCTTC. This gives the protein CASKMDPPGEQFF.

The J gene is TRBJ2-1, the V gene TRBV30; no firm D call. Germline CDR1 is GTSNPN and CDR2 is SVGIG (reference sequence). CDR3 length: 12 amino acids. V lost 4 bases to trimming and J lost 8 bases, with 12 bases between them. This CDR3 reads CAWKARLDEQFF. The CDR3 DNA is TGTGCCTGGAAAGCCCGGCTGGATGAGCAGTTCTTC.

The rearrangement joins TRBV9 to TRBJ2-5, with 12 nucleotides matching TRBD2. This CDR3 contains 14 residues. V shed 4 bases, J shed 9 bases, and the junction held 7 bases outside the gene matches. Germline-derived CDR1 and CDR2 are SGDLS and YYNGEE. Here the CDR3 DNA reads TGTGCCAGCAGCCCCCGGACTAGCGGGGCGGCCCAGTACTTC. It translates to CASSPRTSGAAQYF.

Regarding this clone: Relative to the germline gene, one junction end is altered; a read error may explain this. V is TRBV12-5 and J is TRBJ2-7, with 8 positions matching TRBD1. From germline, CDR1 is LGHNT and CDR2 FRNRAP. The CDR3 totals 10 residues. The DNA for the CDR3 is TGTGCTAGTGGGGGCGGGACAGGAGTCTTC. It specifies CASGGGTGVF.

This clone counts as medium-sized. The chain links TRBV4-1 to TRBJ1-3; D gene ambiguous. Germline CDR1 and CDR2: MGHRA and YSYEKL. V was trimmed by 4 bases and J by 0 bases, leaving 13 bases between them. CDR3 size: 16 residues. DNA of the CDR3: TGCGCCAGCAGCCGGCCCGGCCACAGCTCTGGAAACACCATATATTTT. Translating it yields CASSRPGHSSGNTIYF.

V usage is TRBV6-5 and J usage is TRBJ2-1; D gene ambiguous. Per the germline V gene, CDR1 is MNHEY and CDR2 is SVGAGI. The ends were cut back, 3 bases at V and 7 bases at J, with 7 bases in the middle. This CDR3 region has 12 residues. This CDR3 is CASSYGENEQFF. The DNA for the CDR3 is TGTGCCAGCAGTTATGGAGAAAATGAGCAGTTCTTC.

J is TRBJ2-2 and V is TRBV7-2; possibly TRBD2 for D (5 bases). V was shortened by 4 bases and J by 7 bases, with 16 bases between the two germline ends. This CDR3 comprises 15 residues. Germline values: CDR1 SGHTA, CDR2 FQGNSA. CDR3 nucleotide sequence: TGTGCCAGCAGCTCCTACGGAGTCCGGGGCGGGGAGCTGTTTTTT. Its translation: CASSSYGVRGGELFF.

The chain joins TRBV6-6 to TRBJ2-7, with TRBD2 identical over 9 bases. The CDR3 spans 15 residues. Germline loops: CDR1 MNHNY, CDR2 SVGAGI (reference sequence). Trimming at V came to 2 bases and at J to 2 bases, leaving 4 bases not matched to a gene. The CDR3 nucleotides are TGTGCCAGCAGTTACGAGCGGGGGGCCACCTACGAGCAGTACTTC. Translation: CASSYERGATYEQYF.

CDR3 coding DNA: TGTGCCAGCAGCTTAGCAGGACAGACCTATGGCTACACCTTC. Residues: CASSLAGQTYGYTF. The chain uses TRBV7-9 and TRBJ1-2; D is perhaps TRBD1 (6 bases). The germline gives CDR1 SEHNR, CDR2 FQNEAQ (reference sequence). The CDR3 length is 14 residues. With 0 bases removed from V and 4 bases from J, the gap between germline ends came to 9 bases.

In its sample, this clone was seen a few times. Other nucleotide sequences in the sample specify the same CDR3. Written as DNA, the CDR3 is TGTGCCAGCAGCCCACAGGGGAACACTGAAGCTTTCTTT. It codes for CASSPQGNTEAFF. V usage is TRBV11-2 and J usage is TRBJ1-1; D perhaps matches TRBD1 (6 bases). The CDR3 is made up of 13 amino acids. V was cut by 5 bases and J by 1 base, with 8 bases left in between. Germline V gene lookup returns CDR1 SGHAT and CDR2 FQNNGV.

The CDR3 loop is CASTLWTSGEQETQYF. The DNA for the CDR3 is TGTGCCAGCACCCTCTGGACTAGCGGAGAGCAAGAGACCCAGTACTTC. This sequence joins TRBV11-2 and TRBJ2-5; 10 bases map to TRBD2. The length of the CDR3 is 16 residues. Trimming cost V 7 bases and J 2 bases; bases outside gene matches: 10. The V gene's germline CDR1 is SGHAT and CDR2 FQNNGV.

The chain employs TRBV7-2 and TRBJ1-6; D ambiguous. The germline V and J ends were trimmed by 3 bases and 7 bases, with 7 bases remaining between them. CDR1 and CDR2 from the germline V gene are SGHTA and FQGNSA. The CDR3 contains 13 residues. This CDR3 reads CASSFRGNSPLHF. CDR3 in DNA: TGTGCCAGCAGCTTCCGAGGGAATTCACCCCTCCACTTT.

V and J are TRBV21-1 and TRBJ2-2. TRBV21-1 is classified as a pseudogene. The CDR3 is 12 amino acids. The CDR3, as DNA: TGTGCCAGCAGCAAGGGGGCCGGGGAGCTGTTTTTT. Translating it yields CASSKGAGELFF.

The gene calls are TRBV19 and TRBJ1-4, with 9 bases that match TRBD1. The CDR3 spans 18 residues. In germline, CDR1 is LNHDA, CDR2 SQIVND (reference sequence). V dropped 4 bases and J dropped 1; count of bases not matched to a gene: 10. The CDR3 sequence is CASSTGQGSFQTNEKLFF. DNA of the CDR3: TGTGCCAGTAGTACCGGACAGGGGTCATTTCAAACTAATGAAAAACTGTTTTTT.

The chain is built from TRBV9 and TRBJ2-5; D is unclear. V lost 0 bases to trimming and J lost 1 base, with 10 bases between them. Germline-derived CDR1 and CDR2 are SGDLS and YYNGEE. CDR3 size: 15 residues. The CDR3 here is CASSVVVSGQETQYF. CDR3 DNA: TGTGCCAGCAGCGTAGTGGTATCGGGCCAAGAGACCCAGTACTTC.

The chain links TRBV2 to TRBJ1-5; D remains unclear. The CDR3 loop spans 13 amino acids. V lost 7 bases and J lost 5, with 12 bases in between. CDR1 is SNHLY and CDR2 is FYNNEI in the germline V gene. The CDR3 coding sequence is TGTGCCAGCACCTCCGGTTGGGATCAGCCCCAGCATTTT. Protein product: CASTSGWDQPQHF.

Here the CDR3 DNA reads TGTGCCAGCAGCCCGAGCGGGGGGATCTCCTACGAGCAGTACTTC. Amino acids: CASSPSGGISYEQYF. This chain links TRBV5-4 with TRBJ2-7, with 9 bases lining up with TRBD2. Germline trimming cut 4 bases from V and 0 bases from J; bases unmatched to any gene: 5. Germline CDR1 is SGHNT and CDR2 is YYREEE (reference sequence). The CDR3 covers 15 residues.

In DNA form, the CDR3 reads TGTGCCAGCAGTCCAAACGAGGGCTATGGCTACACCTTC. Amino acid sequence: CASSPNEGYGYTF. V and J are TRBV6-1 and TRBJ1-2; D gene unclear. The V end was cut by 5 bases, the J end by 4 bases, with 11 bases between. The CDR3 has 13 amino acids. Germline V gives CDR1 MNHNS, CDR2 SASEGT.

This clone has a handful of counts. This chain connects TRBV20-1 to TRBJ2-5, with D unclear. The germline CDR1 and CDR2 sequences are DFQATT and SNEGSKA (reference sequence). Trimming pared 6 bases from V and 10 bases from J, leaving 12 bases between. The CDR3 covers 10 residues. The chain's CDR3 is CSAAPVDQYF. The DNA of the CDR3 is TGCAGTGCCGCGCCGGTGGACCAGTACTTC.

This chain joins TRBV10-3 and TRBJ2-5; TRBD1 is a possible D gene (7 bases). Trimming stripped 6 bases from V and 5 bases from J, with 13 bases between. Germline assignment: CDR1 ENHRY and CDR2 SYGVKD. This CDR3 has 13 residues. The CDR3: CAISIRGRETQYF. In DNA form, the CDR3 reads TGTGCCATCAGCATCAGGGGGAGGGAGACCCAGTACTTC.

This clone showed up just once. This chain links TRBV7-2 with TRBJ1-2; D remains unclear. V lost 1 base to trimming and J lost 3 bases, with 0 bases between them. Germline CDR1 SGHTA, CDR2 FQGNSA. The CDR3 length is 11 residues. The chain's CDR3 is CASSLDYGYTF. The CDR3, as DNA: TGTGCCAGCAGCTTAGACTATGGCTACACCTTC.